Sequencing of this TCR beta chain was carried out in a study of Graves' ophthalmopathy and Graves' hyperthyroidism. This CDR3 contains 13 residues. Trimming took 0 bases from V and 7 from J, leaving 10 bases between them. Germline V gene data show CDR1 as ENHRY and CDR2 as SYGVKD. This clonotype was detected many times. Beta-chain TCR CDR3 regions were amplified from RNA transcripts. First-round RT-PCR used HTBI primers; second-round multiplex PCR followed. MiXCR, run by TCRdb on the multiplex PCR reads, gives a single entry per CDR3 protein. The sample holds 740,000 or so distinct CDR3 sequences, around 40% seen once.

Sequencing was done on a sample of peripheral blood. The source is an adult man with Graves' ophthalmopathy. The genes are TRBV10-3 and TRBJ2-7; tentative D call: TRBD1 (5 bases). DNA of the CDR3: TGTGCCATCAGTGAGTCCCCCCAGGGAGAGCAGTACTTC. Amino acids: CAISESPQGEQYF.